This TCR beta chain was retrieved from a study of T-cell reconstitution after alpha-beta-depleted transplantation in children. The CDR3 is made up of 14 amino acids. The V gene lost 2 bases and the J gene lost 0 bases, with 8 bases spanning the gap. The germline V gene encodes CDR1 MNHEY and CDR2 SMNVEV (reference sequence). During its preparation, the TCRbeta library received unique molecular identifiers. TCRdb reanalysed the PCR reads using MiXCR and keeps one entry per CDR3 protein. Of approximately 340,000 distinct CDR3 sequences in the sample, about 9.3% are singletons; the top ten hold approximately 2.3%.

This material consisted of PBMCs from the stem cell graft donor, taken from the stem cell graft. This chain connects TRBV27 to TRBJ2-7; TRBD1 might be the D (5 bases). This receptor was taken from a human donor who donated a stem cell graft to a child with acute lymphoblastic leukemia. The DNA of the CDR3 is TGTGCCAGCAGTTTAGACAGACGCTCCTACGAGCAGTACTTC. It translates to CASSLDRRSYEQYF.